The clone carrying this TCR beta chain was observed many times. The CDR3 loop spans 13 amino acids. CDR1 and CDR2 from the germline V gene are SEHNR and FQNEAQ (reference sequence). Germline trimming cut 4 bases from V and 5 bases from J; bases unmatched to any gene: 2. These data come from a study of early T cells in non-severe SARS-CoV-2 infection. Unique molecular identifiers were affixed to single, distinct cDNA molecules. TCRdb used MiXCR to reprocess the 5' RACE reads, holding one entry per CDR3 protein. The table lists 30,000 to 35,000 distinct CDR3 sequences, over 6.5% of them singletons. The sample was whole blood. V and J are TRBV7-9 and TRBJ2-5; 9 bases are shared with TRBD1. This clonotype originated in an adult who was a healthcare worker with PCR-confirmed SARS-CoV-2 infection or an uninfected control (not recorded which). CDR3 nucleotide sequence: TGTGCCAGCAGCTATGGACAGGGGGAGACCCAGTACTTC. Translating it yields CASSYGQGETQYF.